This TCR beta chain comes out of a study of early T cells in non-severe SARS-CoV-2 infection. Whole-study context: Chains stayed unpaired after sequencing of bulk RNA from unsorted whole blood.

The TCR library protocol attached unique molecular identifiers to the individual cDNA molecules. TCRdb re-called the 5' RACE reads with MiXCR, one entry per CDR3 protein. This table has 75,000 to 100,000 distinct CDR3 sequences, 16% appearing once. Study observations and caveats: Comparison of clonotypes with VDJdb favored anti-spike CD8 responses while missing private and CD4 specificities.

V lost 1 base and J lost 7; bases outside the gene matches: 5. The length of the CDR3 is 16 residues. CDR1 is LGHNA and CDR2 is YNFKEQ in the germline V gene. This clonotype was observed many times. Its antigen remains unknown. The source of this sequence is an adult who was a healthcare worker with PCR-confirmed SARS-CoV-2 infection or an uninfected control (not recorded which). V is TRBV4-2 and J is TRBJ2-1; TRBD1 matches 12 bases. Sequenced: whole blood. CDR3 coding DNA: TGTGCCAGCAGCCAAGCTGCGGGACAGGGGGCGAATGAGCAGTTCTTC. Amino acid sequence: CASSQAAGQGANEQFF.